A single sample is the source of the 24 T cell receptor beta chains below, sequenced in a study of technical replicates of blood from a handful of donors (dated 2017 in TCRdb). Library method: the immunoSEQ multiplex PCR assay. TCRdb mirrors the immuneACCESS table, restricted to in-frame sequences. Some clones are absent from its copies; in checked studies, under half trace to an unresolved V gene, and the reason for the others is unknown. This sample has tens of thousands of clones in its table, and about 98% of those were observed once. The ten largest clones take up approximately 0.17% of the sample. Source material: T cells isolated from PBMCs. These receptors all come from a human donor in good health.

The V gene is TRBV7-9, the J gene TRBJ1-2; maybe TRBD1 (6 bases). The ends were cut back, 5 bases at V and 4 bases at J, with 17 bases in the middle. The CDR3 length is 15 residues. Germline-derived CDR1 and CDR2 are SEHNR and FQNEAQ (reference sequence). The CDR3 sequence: CASSPTSTGPYGYTF. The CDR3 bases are TGTGCCAGCAGCCCAACTTCGACAGGACCCTATGGCTACACCTTC.

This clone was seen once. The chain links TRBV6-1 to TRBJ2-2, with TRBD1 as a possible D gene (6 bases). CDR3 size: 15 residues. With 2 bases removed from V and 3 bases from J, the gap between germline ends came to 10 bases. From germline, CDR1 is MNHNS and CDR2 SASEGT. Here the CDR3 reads CASSENEGDTGELFF. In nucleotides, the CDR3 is TGTGCCAGCAGTGAAAATGAGGGGGACACCGGGGAGCTGTTTTTT.

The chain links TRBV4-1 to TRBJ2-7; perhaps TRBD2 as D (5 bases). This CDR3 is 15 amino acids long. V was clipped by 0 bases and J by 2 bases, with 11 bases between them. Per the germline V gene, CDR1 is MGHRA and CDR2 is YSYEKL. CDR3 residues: CASSQEEGGPYEQYF. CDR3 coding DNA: TGCGCCAGCAGCCAAGAAGAGGGCGGACCCTACGAGCAGTACTTC.

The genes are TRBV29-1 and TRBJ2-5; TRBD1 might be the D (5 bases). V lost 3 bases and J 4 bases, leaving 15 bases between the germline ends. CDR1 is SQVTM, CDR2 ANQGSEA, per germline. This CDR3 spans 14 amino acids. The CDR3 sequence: CSVDGRAVGETQYF. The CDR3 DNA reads TGCAGCGTTGATGGCAGGGCTGTCGGAGAGACCCAGTACTTC.

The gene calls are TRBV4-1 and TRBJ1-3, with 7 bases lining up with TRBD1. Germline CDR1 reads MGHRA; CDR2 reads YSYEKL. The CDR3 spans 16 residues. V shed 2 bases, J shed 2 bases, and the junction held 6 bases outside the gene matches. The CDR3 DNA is TGCGCCAGCAGCCAACCACAGGGGAACACTGGAAACACCATATATTTT. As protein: CASSQPQGNTGNTIYF.

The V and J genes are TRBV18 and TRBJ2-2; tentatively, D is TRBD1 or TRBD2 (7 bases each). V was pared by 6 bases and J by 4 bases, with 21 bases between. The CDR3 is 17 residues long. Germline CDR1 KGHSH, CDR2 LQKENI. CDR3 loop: CASSPGGASKRTGELFF. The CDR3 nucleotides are TGTGCCAGCTCCCCAGGGGGGGCCAGCAAGCGCACCGGGGAGCTGTTTTTT.

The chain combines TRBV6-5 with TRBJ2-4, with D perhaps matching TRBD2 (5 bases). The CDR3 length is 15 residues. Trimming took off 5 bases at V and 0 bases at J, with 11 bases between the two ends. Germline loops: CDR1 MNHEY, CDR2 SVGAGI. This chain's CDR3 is CASSPAVLAKNIQYF. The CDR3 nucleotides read TGTGCCAGCAGTCCAGCGGTTTTAGCCAAAAACATTCAGTACTTC.

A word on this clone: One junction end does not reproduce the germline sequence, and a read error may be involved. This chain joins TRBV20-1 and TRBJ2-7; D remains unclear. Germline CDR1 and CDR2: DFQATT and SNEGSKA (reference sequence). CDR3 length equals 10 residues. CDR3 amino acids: CSARSLEQYF. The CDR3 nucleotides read TGCAGCGCTAGATCCTTGGAGCAGTACTTC.

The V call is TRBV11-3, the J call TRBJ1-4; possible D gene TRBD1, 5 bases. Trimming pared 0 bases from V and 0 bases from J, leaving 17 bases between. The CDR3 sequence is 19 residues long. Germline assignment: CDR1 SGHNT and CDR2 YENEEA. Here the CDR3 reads CASSLDTGPGVATNEKLFF. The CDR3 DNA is TGTGCCAGCAGCTTAGACACGGGACCGGGAGTCGCAACTAATGAAAAACTGTTTTTT.

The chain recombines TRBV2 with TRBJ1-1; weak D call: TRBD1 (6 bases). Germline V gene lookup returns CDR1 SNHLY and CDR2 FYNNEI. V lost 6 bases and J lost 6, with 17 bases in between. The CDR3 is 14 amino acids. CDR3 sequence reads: CASREEGGWAEAFF. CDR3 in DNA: TGTGCCAGCAGAGAGGAGGGGGGGTGGGCTGAAGCTTTCTTT.

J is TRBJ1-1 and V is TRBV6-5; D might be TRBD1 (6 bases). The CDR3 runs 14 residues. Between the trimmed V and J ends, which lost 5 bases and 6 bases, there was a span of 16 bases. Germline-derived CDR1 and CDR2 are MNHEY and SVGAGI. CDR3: CASSQGFSLSEAFF. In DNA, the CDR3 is TGTGCCAGCAGTCAGGGGTTCTCGCTCTCTGAAGCTTTCTTT.

DNA of the CDR3: TGCAGCGCCTTCCCTCCTGCAGATACGCAGTATTTT. This codes for CSAFPPADTQYF. V gene TRBV29-1 combines with J gene TRBJ2-3; D not resolved. The CDR3 loop spans 12 amino acids. V shed 7 bases and J shed 4 bases, with 12 bases lying between them. Germline loops: CDR1 SQVTM, CDR2 ANQGSEA.

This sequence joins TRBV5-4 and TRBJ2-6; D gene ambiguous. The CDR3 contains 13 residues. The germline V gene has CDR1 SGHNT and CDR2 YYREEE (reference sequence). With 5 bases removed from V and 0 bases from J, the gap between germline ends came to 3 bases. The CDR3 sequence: CASRYSGANVLTF. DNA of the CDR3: TGTGCCAGCAGGTACTCTGGGGCCAACGTCCTGACTTTC.

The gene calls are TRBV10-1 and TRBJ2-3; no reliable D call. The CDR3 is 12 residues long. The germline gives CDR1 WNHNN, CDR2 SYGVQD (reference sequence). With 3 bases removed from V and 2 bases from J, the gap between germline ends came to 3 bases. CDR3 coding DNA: TGCGCCAGCAGTGACCTCACAGATACGCAGTATTTT. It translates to CASSDLTDTQYF.

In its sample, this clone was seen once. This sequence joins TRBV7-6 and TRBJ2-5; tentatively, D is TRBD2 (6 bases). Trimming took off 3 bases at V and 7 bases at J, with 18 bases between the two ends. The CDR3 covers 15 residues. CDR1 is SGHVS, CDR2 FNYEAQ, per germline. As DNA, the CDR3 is TGTGCCAGCAGCTTGGGGCTAGCGAGAATGGGGACCCAGTACTTC. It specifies CASSLGLARMGTQYF.

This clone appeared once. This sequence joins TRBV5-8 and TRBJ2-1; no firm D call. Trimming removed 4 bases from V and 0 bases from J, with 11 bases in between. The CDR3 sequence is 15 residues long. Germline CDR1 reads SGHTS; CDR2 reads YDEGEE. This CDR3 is CASSPIFSSYNEQFF. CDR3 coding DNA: TGTGCCAGCAGCCCAATCTTTAGCTCCTACAATGAGCAGTTCTTC.

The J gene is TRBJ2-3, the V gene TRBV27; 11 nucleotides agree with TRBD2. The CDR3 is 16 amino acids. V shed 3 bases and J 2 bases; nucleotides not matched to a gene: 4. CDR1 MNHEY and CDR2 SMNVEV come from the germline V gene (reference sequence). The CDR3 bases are TGTGCCAGCAGTTTTAGCGGGAGGGCAACCACAGATACGCAGTATTTT. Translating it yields CASSFSGRATTDTQYF.

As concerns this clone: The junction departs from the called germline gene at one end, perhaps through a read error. The DNA for the CDR3 is TGTGCTAGCAGCCATTCGCGCACCGGGGAGCTGTTTTTT. It specifies CASSHSRTGELFF. This chain links TRBV7-7 with TRBJ2-2; D unresolved. CDR1 and CDR2 from the germline V gene are SSHAT and FNYEAQ (reference sequence). There are 13 residues in the CDR3. Looking up the rest from reference TRBV7-7 and TRBJ2-2 gives the full variable domain: GAGVSQSPRYKVTKRGQDVTLRCDPISSHATLYWYQQALGQGPEFLTYFNYEAQPDKSGLPSDRFSAERPEGSISTLTIQRTEQRDSAMYRCASSHSRTGELFFGEGSRLTVL.

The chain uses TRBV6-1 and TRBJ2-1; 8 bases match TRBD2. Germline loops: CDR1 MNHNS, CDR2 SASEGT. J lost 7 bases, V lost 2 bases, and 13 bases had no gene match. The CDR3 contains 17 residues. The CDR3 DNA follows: TGTGCCAGCAGTGAAAAACGACTAGCGAACTGGGGGAATGAGCAGTTCTTC. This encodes CASSEKRLANWGNEQFF.

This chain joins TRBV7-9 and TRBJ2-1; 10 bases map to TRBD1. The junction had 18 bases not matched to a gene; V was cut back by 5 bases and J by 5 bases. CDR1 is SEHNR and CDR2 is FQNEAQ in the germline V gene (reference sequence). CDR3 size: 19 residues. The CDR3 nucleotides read TGTGCCAGCAGCCCCCGGGGACAGGGGATTGTGGGGAGAAACAATGAGCAGTTCTTC. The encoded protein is CASSPRGQGIVGRNNEQFF.

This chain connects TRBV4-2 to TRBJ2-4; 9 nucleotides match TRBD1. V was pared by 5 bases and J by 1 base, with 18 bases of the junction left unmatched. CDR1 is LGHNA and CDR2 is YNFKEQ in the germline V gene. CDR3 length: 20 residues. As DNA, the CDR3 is TGTGCCAGCAGCTCGCTGCCCACAAGGACAGGGGAACCGGCCAAAAACATTCAGTACTTC. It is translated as CASSSLPTRTGEPAKNIQYF.

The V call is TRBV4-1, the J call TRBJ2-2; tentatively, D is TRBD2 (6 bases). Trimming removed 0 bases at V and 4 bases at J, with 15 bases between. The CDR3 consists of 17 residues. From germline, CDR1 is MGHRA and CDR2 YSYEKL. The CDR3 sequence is CASSQDEAGLGTGELFF. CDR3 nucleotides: TGCGCCAGCAGCCAAGATGAGGCGGGGTTGGGCACCGGGGAGCTGTTTTTT.

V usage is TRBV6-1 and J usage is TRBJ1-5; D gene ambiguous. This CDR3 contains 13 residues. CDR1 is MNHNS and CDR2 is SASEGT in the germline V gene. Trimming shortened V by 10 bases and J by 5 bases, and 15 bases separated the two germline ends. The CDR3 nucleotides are TGTGCCATCTCCGAGTCGAATCATCAGCCCCAGCATTTT. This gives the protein CAISESNHQPQHF.

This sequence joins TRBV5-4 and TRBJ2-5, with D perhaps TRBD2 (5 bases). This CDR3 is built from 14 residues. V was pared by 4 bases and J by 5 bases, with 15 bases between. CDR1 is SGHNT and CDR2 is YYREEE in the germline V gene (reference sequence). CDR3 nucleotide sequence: TGTGCCAGCAGCCTACTAGTCGTTCCGGAGACCCAGTACTTC. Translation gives CASSLLVVPETQYF. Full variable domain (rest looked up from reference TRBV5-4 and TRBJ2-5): ETGVTQSPTHLIKTRGQQVTLRCSSQSGHNTVSWYQQALGQGPQFIFQYYREEENGRGNFPPRFSGLQFPNYSSELNVNALELDDSALYLCASSLLVVPETQYFGPGTRLLVL.